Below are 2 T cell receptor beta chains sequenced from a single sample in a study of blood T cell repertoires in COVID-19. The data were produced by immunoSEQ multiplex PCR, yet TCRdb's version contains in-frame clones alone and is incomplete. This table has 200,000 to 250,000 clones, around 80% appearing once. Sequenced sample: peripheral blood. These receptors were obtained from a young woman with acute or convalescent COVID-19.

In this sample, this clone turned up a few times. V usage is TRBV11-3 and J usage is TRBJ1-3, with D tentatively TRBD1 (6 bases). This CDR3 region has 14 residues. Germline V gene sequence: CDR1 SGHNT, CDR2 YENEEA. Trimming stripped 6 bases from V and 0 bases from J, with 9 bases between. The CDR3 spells CASRTDSSGNTIYF. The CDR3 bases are TGTGCCAGCAGGACGGACAGCTCTGGAAACACCATATATTTT.

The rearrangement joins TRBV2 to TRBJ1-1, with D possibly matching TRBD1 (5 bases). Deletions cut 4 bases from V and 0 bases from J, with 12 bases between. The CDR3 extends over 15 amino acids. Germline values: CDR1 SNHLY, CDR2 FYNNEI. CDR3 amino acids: CASSAQGGMNTEAFF. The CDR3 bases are TGTGCCAGCAGTGCCCAGGGAGGGATGAACACTGAAGCTTTCTTT.